The present T cell receptor beta chain was sequenced within a study of blood T cells in healthy people across ages. Germline CDR1 and CDR2: MNHNS and SASEGT. Deletions cut 1 base from V and 4 bases from J, with 4 bases between. The CDR3 contains 12 residues. Together with a sample-barcoded 5' primer, a J-beta primer mix was included in a second PCR lasting about 6 to 12 cycles. Each cDNA was tagged by a template-switch adaptor containing 12 random nucleotides. TCRdb ran MiXCR on the 5' RACE reads and lists one entry per CDR3 protein. The sample holds approximately 2,000,000 distinct CDR3 sequences; 39% are singletons and the top ten take 23%. This clonotype has a handful of counts. What it binds is not known. General observations from the study: Roughly linear declines in TCR beta diversity per million T cells occurred with age. A strong correlation was found between TCR beta diversity and the percentage of naive T cells. Higher diversity and more naive CD4+ cells were features of long-lived donors, compared to aged donors.

The source of this sequence is a human donor in good health. The material sequenced was blood. V gene TRBV6-1 combines with J gene TRBJ1-2, with no clear D. The CDR3 loop reads CASSEVFYGYTF. The CDR3 nucleotides are TGTGCCAGCAGTGAAGTTTTCTATGGCTACACCTTC.